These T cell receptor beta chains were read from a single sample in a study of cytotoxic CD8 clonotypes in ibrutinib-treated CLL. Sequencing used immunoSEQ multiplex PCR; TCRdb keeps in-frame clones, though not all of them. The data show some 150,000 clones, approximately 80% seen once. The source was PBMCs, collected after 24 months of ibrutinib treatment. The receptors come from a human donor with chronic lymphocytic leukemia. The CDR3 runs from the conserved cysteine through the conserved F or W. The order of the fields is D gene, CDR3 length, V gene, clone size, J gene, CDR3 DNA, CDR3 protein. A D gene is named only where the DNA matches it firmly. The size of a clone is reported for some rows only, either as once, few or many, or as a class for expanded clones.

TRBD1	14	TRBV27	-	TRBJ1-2	TGTGCCAGCAGAAGGGGGGGGACAGGGTATGGCTACACCTTC	CASRRGGTGYGYTF
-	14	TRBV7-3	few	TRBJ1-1	TGTGCCAGCAAAATGACAGCCTTGAACACTGAAGCTTTCTTT	CASKMTALNTEAFF
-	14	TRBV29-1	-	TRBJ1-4	TGCAGCGTGAAAAGACAGTCAACTAATGAAAAACTGTTTTTT	CSVKRQSTNEKLFF
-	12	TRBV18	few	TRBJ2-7	TGTGCCAGCTCACCCCTGGGGGGCGAGCAGTACTTC	CASSPLGGEQYF
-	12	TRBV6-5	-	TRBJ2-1	TGTGCCAGCACCGGGGTCCGGGGTGAGCAGTTCTTC	CASTGVRGEQFF
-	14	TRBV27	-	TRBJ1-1	TGTGCCAGCAGTTTATCGTCGGGGAACACTGAAGCTTTCTTT	CASSLSSGNTEAFF
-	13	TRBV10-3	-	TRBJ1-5	TGTGCCATCGGGACAAGCCCAAATCAGCCCCAGCATTTT	CAIGTSPNQPQHF
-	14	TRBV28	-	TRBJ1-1	TGTGCCAGCAGGGTGGGGATTCCGGCCAGCTGGGCTTTCTTT	CASRVGIPASWAFF
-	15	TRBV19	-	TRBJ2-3	TGTGCCAGTAGTAAAGGGACGGGGAACACAGATACGCAGTATTTT	CASSKGTGNTDTQYF
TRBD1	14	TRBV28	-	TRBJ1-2	TGTGCCAGCACGCCCCAGGGGGCGGCGGGTGGCTACACCTTC	CASTPQGAAGGYTF
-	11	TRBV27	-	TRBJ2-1	TGTGCCGCACACTCCTACAATGAGCAGTTCTTC	CAAHSYNEQFF
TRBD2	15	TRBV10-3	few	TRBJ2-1	TGTGCCATCAGTGAGGGCGGGAGCTCCTACAATGAGCAGTTCTTC	CAISEGGSSYNEQFF